This TCR beta chain was sequenced during a study of OX40 agonist ivuxolimab in advanced cancers. As for the study more broadly: Ivuxolimab, which targeted the costimulatory receptor OX40 (CD134), was an agonistic, fully human IgG2 monoclonal antibody. The paper covers the monotherapy dose-escalation part of the phase I ivuxolimab trial, which included N ≈ 54 patients. Partial responses were achieved by three dose-escalation patients, of whom one had hepatocellular carcinoma and two had cutaneous melanoma. Among the roughly 52 dose-escalation patients, about 19 had hepatocellular carcinoma, roughly 15 melanoma, 9 renal cell carcinoma and 9 head and neck cancer. Patients were allowed to have had prior anti-PD-1, anti-PD-L1 or anti-CTLA-4 therapy, and roughly two fifths of the dose-escalation patients had been treated with checkpoint inhibitors. A male proportion of roughly 85% and a mean age of approximately 55 years, ranging from 23 to 79, were recorded for the dose-escalation cohort. Intravenous ivuxolimab was administered to patients every 2 weeks at six dose levels: 0.01, 0.1, 0.3, 1.5, 3 and 10 mg/kg. The purpose of peripheral TCRbeta sequencing was to test whether ivuxolimab changed TCR sequence diversity and led to clonal T-cell expansion.

The trial excluded patients who had a history of autoimmune disease or were on systemic immunosuppression. Peripheral blood for TCR sequencing was collected from all dose cohorts at baseline, on cycle 4 day 1, and on cycle 7 day 1. The samples were drawn from a first-in-human, open-label, multicenter phase I dose-escalation trial of ivuxolimab. Adults with locally advanced or metastatic head and neck squamous cell, hepatocellular, melanoma or renal cell carcinoma were enrolled in the trial. CD4+ and CD8+ T cells were sorted separately from peripheral blood before TCR sequencing. Genomic DNA was extracted from sorted cells for sequencing of the TCRbeta CDR3 region. TCRbeta CDR3 regions were sequenced using the immunoSEQ Assay. The table was pulled from immuneACCESS by TCRdb, which kept in-frame rearrangements only. Such tables lose some clones; where checked, under half of the loss comes from unresolved V genes, and the rest has no known cause. Across this sample there are fewer than 70,000 clones, with about 86% seen only once. Almost 4% of the sample belongs to the ten largest clones.

Here is what the overall study found, with its caveats: After ivuxolimab, CD8+ T cells had more expanded clones than CD4+ T cells on average. In the 0.1-3.0 mg/kg groups, partial responders were among the patients with the lowest normalized peripheral clonal expansion, particularly in CD8+ T cells. At doses of 0.1 to 3.0 mg/kg, clonal expansion of both CD4+ and CD8+ T cells in blood was seen between baseline and week 6. Which antigens the clonally expanded peripheral T cells were specific for was not determined. Low levels of normalized T-cell clonal expansion were also shown by some nonresponding patients.

In the case of this clone: What antigen it recognizes has not been identified. The record has no base qualities; no much larger clone is one base away.

The sequenced sample was CD4+ or CD8+ T cells sorted from blood, obtained in a trial of the OX40 agonist ivuxolimab. This TCR was sampled from an adult with an advanced solid tumor such as melanoma, head and neck, liver or kidney cancer.

The CDR3 in this case is CASSLTGDGTTEAFF. The nucleotide sequence reads as follows: TGTGCCAGCAGCTTAACGGGGGACGGAACAACTGAAGCTTTCTTT. The V gene is TRBV7-3 and the J gene is TRBJ1-1, with TRBD1 as a weak D call on 5 bases. V gives up 0 bases and J gives up 5 bases, and the segment between their germline ends measures 13 bases. The CDR3 measures 15 amino acids from cysteine to phenylalanine. CDR3 DNA only is kept here, 45 bases in frame from base 1. Reading the germline V gene gives CDR1 SGHTA and CDR2 FQGTGA. With the rest looked up from the reference TRBV7-3 and TRBJ1-1 genes rather than sequenced, the full variable domain is GAGVSQTPSNKVTEKGKYVELRCDPISGHTALYWYRQSLGQGPEFLIYFQGTGAADDSGLPNDRFFAVRPEGSVSTLKIQRTERGDSAVYLCASSLTGDGTTEAFFGQGTRLTVV.